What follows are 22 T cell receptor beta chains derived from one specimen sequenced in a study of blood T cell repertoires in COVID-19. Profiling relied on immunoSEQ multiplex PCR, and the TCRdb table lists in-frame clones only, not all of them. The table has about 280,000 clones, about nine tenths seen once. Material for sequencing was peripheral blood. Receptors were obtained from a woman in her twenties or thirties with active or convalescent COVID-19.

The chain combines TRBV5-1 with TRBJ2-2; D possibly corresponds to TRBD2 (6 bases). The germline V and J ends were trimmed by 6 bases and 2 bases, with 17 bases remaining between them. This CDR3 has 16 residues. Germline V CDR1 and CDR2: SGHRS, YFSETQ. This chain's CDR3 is CASTLMGGGNTGELFF. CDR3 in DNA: TGCGCCAGCACCCTGATGGGGGGTGGAAACACCGGGGAGCTGTTTTTT.

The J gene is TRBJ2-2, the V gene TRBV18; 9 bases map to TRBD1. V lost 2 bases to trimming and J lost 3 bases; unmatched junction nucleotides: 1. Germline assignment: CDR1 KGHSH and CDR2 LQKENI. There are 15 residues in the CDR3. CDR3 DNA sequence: TGTGCCAGCTCACCAAGGACAGGGGACACCGGGGAGCTGTTTTTT. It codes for CASSPRTGDTGELFF. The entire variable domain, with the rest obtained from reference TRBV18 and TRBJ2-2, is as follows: NAGVMQNPRHLVRRRGQEARLRCSPMKGHSHVYWYRQLPEEGLKFMVYLQKENIIDESGMPKERFSAEFPKEGPSILRIQQVVRGDSAAYFCASSPRTGDTGELFFGEGSRLTVL.

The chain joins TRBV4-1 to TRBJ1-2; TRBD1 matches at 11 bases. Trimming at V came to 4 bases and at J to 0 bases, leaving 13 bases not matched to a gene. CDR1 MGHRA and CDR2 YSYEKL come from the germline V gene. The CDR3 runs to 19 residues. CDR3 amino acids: CASSPIRRDRGKANYGYTF. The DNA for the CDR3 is TGCGCCAGCAGCCCAATCCGAAGGGACAGGGGGAAAGCTAACTATGGCTACACCTTC.

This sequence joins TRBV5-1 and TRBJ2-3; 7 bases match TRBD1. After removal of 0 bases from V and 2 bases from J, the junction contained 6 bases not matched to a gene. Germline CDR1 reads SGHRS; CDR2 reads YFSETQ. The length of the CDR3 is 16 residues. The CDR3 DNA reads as TGCGCCAGCAGCTTGGCCACAGGGGATCTCACAGATACGCAGTATTTT. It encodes CASSLATGDLTDTQYF.

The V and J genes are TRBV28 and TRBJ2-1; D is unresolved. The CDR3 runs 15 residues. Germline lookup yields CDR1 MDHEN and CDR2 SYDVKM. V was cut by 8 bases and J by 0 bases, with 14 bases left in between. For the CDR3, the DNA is TGTGCCAGCTACTCCGGCGGTAGCTCCTACAATGAGCAGTTCTTC. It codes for CASYSGGSSYNEQFF. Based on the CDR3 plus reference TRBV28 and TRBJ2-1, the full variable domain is DVKVTQSSRYLVKRTGEKVFLECVQDMDHENMFWYRQDPGLGLRLIYFSYDVKMKEKGDIPEGYSVSREKKERFSLILESASTNQTSMYLCASYSGGSSYNEQFFGPGTRLTVL.

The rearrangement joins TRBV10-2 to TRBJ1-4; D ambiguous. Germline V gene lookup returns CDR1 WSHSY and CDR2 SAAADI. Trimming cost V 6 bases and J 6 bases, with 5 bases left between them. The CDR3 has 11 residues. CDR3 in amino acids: CASSSYEKLFF. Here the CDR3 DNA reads TGCGCCAGCAGCTCCTATGAAAAACTGTTTTTT.

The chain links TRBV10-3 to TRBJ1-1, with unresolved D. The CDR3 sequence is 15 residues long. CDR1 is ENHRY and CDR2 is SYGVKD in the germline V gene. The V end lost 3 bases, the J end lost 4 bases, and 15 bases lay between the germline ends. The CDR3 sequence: CAISDRAQDSTEAFF. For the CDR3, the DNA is TGTGCCATCAGTGATCGAGCTCAGGATTCCACTGAAGCTTTCTTT.

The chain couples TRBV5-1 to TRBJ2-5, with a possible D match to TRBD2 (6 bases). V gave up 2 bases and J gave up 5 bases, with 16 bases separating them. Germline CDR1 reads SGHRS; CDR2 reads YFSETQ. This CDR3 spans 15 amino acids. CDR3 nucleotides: TGCGCCAGCAGCTTTCTACTAGCCGCGGGGGAGACCCAGTACTTC. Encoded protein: CASSFLLAAGETQYF.

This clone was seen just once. The CDR3 DNA is TGTGCCAGCAGCTTGAGTTTCGACTCATCCTACTGGGACACTGAAGCTTTCTTT. Protein product: CASSLSFDSSYWDTEAFF. V is TRBV7-3 and J is TRBJ1-1; D is ambiguous. Germline CDR1 is SGHTA and CDR2 is FQGTGA. The CDR3 has 18 residues. V was shortened by 3 bases and J by 3 bases, with 23 bases between the two germline ends.

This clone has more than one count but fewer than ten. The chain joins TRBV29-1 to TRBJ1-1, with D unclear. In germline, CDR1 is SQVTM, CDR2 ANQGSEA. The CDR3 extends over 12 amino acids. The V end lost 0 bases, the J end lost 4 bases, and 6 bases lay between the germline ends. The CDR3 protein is CSVEDPGTEAFF. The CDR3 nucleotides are TGCAGCGTTGAAGACCCGGGCACTGAAGCTTTCTTT.

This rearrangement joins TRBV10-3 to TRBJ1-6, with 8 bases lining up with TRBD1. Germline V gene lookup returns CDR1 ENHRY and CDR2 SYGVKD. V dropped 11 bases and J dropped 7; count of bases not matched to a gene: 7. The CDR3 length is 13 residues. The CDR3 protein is CASNGQGNSPLHF. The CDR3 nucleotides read TGTGCCTCGAATGGACAGGGCAATTCACCCCTCCACTTT.

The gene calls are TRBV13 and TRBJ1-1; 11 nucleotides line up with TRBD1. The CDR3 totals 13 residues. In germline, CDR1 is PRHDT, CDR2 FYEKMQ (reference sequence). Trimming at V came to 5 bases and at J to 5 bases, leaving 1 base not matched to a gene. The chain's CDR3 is CASSRDRGTEAFF. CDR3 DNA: TGTGCCAGCAGCCGGGACAGGGGGACTGAAGCTTTCTTT.

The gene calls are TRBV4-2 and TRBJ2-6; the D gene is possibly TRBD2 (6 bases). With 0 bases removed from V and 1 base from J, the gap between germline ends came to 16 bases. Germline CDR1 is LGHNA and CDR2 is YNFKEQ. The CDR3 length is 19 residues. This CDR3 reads CASSQDAYLEGSGANVLTF. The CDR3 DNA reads TGTGCCAGCAGCCAAGATGCCTACTTGGAGGGGTCTGGGGCCAACGTCCTGACTTTC.

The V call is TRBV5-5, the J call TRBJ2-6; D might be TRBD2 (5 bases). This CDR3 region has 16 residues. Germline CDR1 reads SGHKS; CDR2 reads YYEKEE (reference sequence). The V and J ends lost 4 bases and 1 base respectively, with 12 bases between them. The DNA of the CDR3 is TGTGCCAGCAGCCCTCGTGAGGGATCTGGGGCCAACGTCCTGACTTTC. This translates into CASSPREGSGANVLTF.

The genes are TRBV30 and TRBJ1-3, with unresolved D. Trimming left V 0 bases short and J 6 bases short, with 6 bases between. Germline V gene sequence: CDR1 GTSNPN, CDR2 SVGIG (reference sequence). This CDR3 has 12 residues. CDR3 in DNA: TGTGCCTGGAGTGTACTTCCAAACACCATATATTTT. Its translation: CAWSVLPNTIYF.

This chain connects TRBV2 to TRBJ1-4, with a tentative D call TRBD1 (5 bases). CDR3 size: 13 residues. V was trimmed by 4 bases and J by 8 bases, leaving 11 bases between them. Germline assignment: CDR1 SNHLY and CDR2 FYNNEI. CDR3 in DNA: TGTGCCAGCAGTGGGGGGGAGACGGAAAAACTGTTTTTT. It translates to CASSGGETEKLFF.

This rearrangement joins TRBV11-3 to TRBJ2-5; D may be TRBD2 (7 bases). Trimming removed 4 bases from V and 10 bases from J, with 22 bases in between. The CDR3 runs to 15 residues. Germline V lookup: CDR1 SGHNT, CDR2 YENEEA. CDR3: CASSSSDSRGGNQYF. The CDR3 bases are TGTGCCAGCAGCTCAAGTGACAGTAGGGGGGGTAACCAGTACTTC.

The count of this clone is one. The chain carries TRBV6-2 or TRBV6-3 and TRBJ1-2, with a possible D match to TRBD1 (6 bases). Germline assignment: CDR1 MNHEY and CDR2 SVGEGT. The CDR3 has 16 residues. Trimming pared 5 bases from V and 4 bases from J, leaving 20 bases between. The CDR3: CASSTKFQGTGYGYTF. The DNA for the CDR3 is TGTGCCAGCAGTACCAAATTTCAGGGGACGGGCTATGGCTACACCTTC.

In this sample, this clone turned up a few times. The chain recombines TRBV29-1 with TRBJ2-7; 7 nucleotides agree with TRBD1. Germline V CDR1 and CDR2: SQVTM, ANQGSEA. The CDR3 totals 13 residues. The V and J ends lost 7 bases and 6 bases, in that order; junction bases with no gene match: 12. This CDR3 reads CSAQTGSLGEQYF. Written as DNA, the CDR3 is TGCAGCGCTCAGACAGGGAGCCTCGGCGAGCAGTACTTC.

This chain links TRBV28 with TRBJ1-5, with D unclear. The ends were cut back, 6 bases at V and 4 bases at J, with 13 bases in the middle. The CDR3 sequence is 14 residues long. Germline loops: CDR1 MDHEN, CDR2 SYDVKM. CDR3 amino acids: CASRLPGTNQPQHF. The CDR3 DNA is TGTGCCAGCAGACTCCCGGGAACTAATCAGCCCCAGCATTTT.

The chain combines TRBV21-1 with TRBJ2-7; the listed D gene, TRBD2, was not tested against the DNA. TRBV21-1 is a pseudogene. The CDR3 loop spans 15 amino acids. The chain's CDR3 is CASREKTEPPYEQYF. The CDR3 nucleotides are TGTGCCAGCAGGGAAAAGACTGAACCTCCCTACGAGCAGTACTTC.

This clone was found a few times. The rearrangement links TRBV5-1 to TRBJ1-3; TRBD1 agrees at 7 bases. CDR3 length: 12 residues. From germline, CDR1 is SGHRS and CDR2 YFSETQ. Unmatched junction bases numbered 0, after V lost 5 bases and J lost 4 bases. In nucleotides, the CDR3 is TGCGCCAGCAGGGGACAGGGAAACACCATATATTTT. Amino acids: CASRGQGNTIYF. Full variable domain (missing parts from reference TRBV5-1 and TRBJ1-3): KAGVTQTPRYLIKTRGQQVTLSCSPISGHRSVSWYQQTPGQGLQFLFEYFSETQRNKGNFPGRFSGRQFSNSRSEMNVSTLELGDSALYLCASRGQGNTIYFGEGSWLTVV.